Below are 30 T cell receptor beta chains sequenced from a single sample in a study of spatial heterogeneity in lung cancer. No antigens are known for them. MiXCR was run by TCRdb on the 5' RACE reads, yielding one entry per CDR3 protein. The data show 9,800 or so distinct CDR3 sequences, about 6% seen once. Study results and caveats: In tumors, expanded intratumoral alpha and beta TCR counts tracked mutation counts.

The sample's time point: sample taken at primary tumor resection. Sample: lung tumor tissue, taken at surgery. All receptors come from a male donor with early-stage non-small cell lung cancer.

This clonotype was detected many times. This beta chain appears as a stray read in a library generated for alpha chains; its size is not informative. The gene calls are TRBV27 and TRBJ1-6, with 7 nucleotides matching TRBD1. The CDR3 extends over 14 amino acids. Germline trimming cut 2 bases from V and 7 bases from J; bases unmatched to any gene: 2. Germline CDR1 reads MNHEY; CDR2 reads SMNVEV (reference sequence). The CDR3 loop is CASSLARGNSPLHF. The DNA for the CDR3 is TGTGCCAGCAGTTTAGCCAGGGGGAATTCACCCCTCCACTTT.

This clonotype was detected many times. Since the library was made to target alpha chains, this beta chain is a stray read and its abundance is not meaningful. This chain joins TRBV5-5 and TRBJ2-4, with TRBD2 as a possible D gene (7 bases). This CDR3 spans 12 amino acids. Germline V CDR1 and CDR2: SGHKS, YYEKEE (reference sequence). The V gene lost 8 bases and the J gene lost 12 bases, with 18 bases spanning the gap. CDR3 amino acids: CASTGGRNTQYF. CDR3 in DNA: TGTGCCAGTACGGGGGGCAGAAATACTCAGTACTTC.

Details on this clonotype: This beta chain lies outside the target of a library built for alpha chains; its clone size means little. This chain joins TRBV7-2 and TRBJ2-1, with a tentative D call TRBD2 (7 bases). The V end was cut by 1 base, the J end by 4 bases, with 11 bases between. There are 15 residues in the CDR3. The V gene's germline CDR1 is SGHTA and CDR2 FQGNSA. The CDR3 sequence is CASSLVGGAYNEQFF. The CDR3 region has the DNA TGTGCCAGCAGCTTAGTTGGGGGGGCTTACAATGAGCAGTTCTTC.

This clonotype was recorded at least ten times. Little can be read into the size of this beta chain, an off-target read in a library designed for alpha chains. As DNA, the CDR3 is TGTGCCAGCAGCTTGGACAGGGGTGGCTATGGCTACACCTTC. It is translated as CASSLDRGGYGYTF. The chain carries TRBV5-4 and TRBJ1-2, with 7 bases that match TRBD1. From germline, CDR1 is SGHNT and CDR2 YYREEE (reference sequence). The CDR3 loop spans 14 amino acids. With V trimmed by 0 bases and J by 4 bases, 3 bases remained unmatched.

With respect to this clonotype: This beta chain appears as a stray read in a library generated for alpha chains; its size is not informative. The chain carries TRBV7-2 and TRBJ2-2; TRBD2 is a possible D gene (6 bases). V was pared by 1 base and J by 4 bases, with 13 bases between. This CDR3 contains 16 residues. The germline gives CDR1 SGHTA, CDR2 FQGNSA. CDR3 protein: CASSLVAGLATGELFF. The CDR3 nucleotides read TGTGCCAGCAGCTTAGTTGCGGGGTTGGCCACCGGGGAGCTGTTTTTT. Complete variable domain (other parts from reference TRBV7-2 and TRBJ2-2): GAGVSQSPSNKVTEKGKDVELRCDPISGHTALYWYRQSLGQGLEFLIYFQGNSAPDKSGLPSDRFSAERTGGSVSTLTIQRTQQEDSAVYLCASSLVAGLATGELFFGEGSRLTVL.

This clonotype has at least ten counts. This beta chain came through as a stray read in a library set up for alpha chains, and its size says little. The V gene is TRBV4-1, the J gene TRBJ2-1, with D possibly TRBD1 on 6 matching bases. Germline V gene data show CDR1 as MGHRA and CDR2 as YSYEKL. The CDR3 has 15 residues. Trimming pared 3 bases from V and 10 bases from J, leaving 19 bases between. The CDR3 DNA reads TGCGCCAGCAGCCATATGGACTCCCCCCAGGGGGAGCAGTTCTTC. This translates into CASSHMDSPQGEQFF.

There are many counts of this clonotype. The size of this beta chain means little, since it is a stray read in a library made for alpha chains. This rearrangement joins TRBV10-1 to TRBJ1-1; 7 nucleotides line up with TRBD1. Germline V lookup: CDR1 WNHNN, CDR2 SYGVQD (reference sequence). J was trimmed by 11 bases and V by 2 bases; bases with no gene match: 5. This CDR3 has 12 residues. The CDR3 is CASSEGDRDAFF. The CDR3 coding sequence is TGCGCCAGCAGTGAGGGCGACAGGGATGCTTTCTTT.

This clonotype was counted many times. This beta chain represents an off-target read in a library built for alpha chains; its size is of limited meaning. The chain joins TRBV11-2 to TRBJ2-7; 7 bases line up with TRBD1. Per germline, CDR1 SGHAT and CDR2 FQNNGV. With V trimmed by 5 bases and J by 2 bases, 6 bases remained unmatched. The CDR3 has 14 residues. The CDR3 coding sequence is TGTGCCAGCAGCCGACAGGGCTCGACCTACGAGCAGTACTTC. Residues: CASSRQGSTYEQYF.

This clonotype qualifies as medium-sized. The library was built for alpha chains, so this beta chain is an off-target read and its size means little. The DNA of the CDR3 is TGTGCCAGCAGCACCGGGACAGGGGCATCCTCCTACGAGCAGTACTTC. Translated: CASSTGTGASSYEQYF. J is TRBJ2-7 and V is TRBV9; 10 nucleotides align to TRBD1. The germline CDR1 and CDR2 sequences are SGDLS and YYNGEE. The CDR3 contains 16 residues. V lost 4 bases, J lost 0 bases, and 7 bases stayed unmatched.

This clonotype occurred many times. For a library built for alpha chains, this beta chain is a stray read; little rests on its size. J is TRBJ1-6 and V is TRBV11-2, with 7 bases fitting TRBD1. The germline CDR1 and CDR2 sequences are SGHAT and FQNNGV. The CDR3 contains 13 residues. V lost 2 bases and J lost 10; bases outside the gene matches: 2. CDR3 nucleotide sequence: TGTGCCAGCAGCTTACAGGGGGACTCACCCCTCCACTTT. This translates into CASSLQGDSPLHF.

This clonotype has at least ten counts. This beta chain is a stray read from a library made for alpha chains; its abundance is not meaningful. The V gene is TRBV6-5, the J gene TRBJ2-7; the D gene is possibly TRBD1 (6 bases). V was cut by 5 bases and J by 0 bases, with 8 bases left in between. The CDR3 loop spans 13 amino acids. Germline lookup yields CDR1 MNHEY and CDR2 SVGAGI. The CDR3 sequence: CASSRGGSYEQYF. For the CDR3, the DNA is TGTGCCAGCAGTAGAGGGGGCTCCTACGAGCAGTACTTC.

This clonotype was detected many times. This beta chain is an unintended read in a library built for alpha chains; its size means little. V usage is TRBV5-1 and J usage is TRBJ2-7, with 9 bases that match TRBD1. CDR3 size: 15 residues. Per the germline V gene, CDR1 is SGHRS and CDR2 is YFSETQ. The J segment lost 2 bases and the V segment lost 0 bases, leaving 3 bases of the junction unmatched. The CDR3 DNA sequence: TGCGCCAGCAGCTTGGAGGGACAGGGTACCTACGAGCAGTACTTC. Its protein product is CASSLEGQGTYEQYF.

This clonotype was observed many times. Since the library was made to target alpha chains, this beta chain is a stray read and its abundance is not meaningful. The chain recombines TRBV4-1 with TRBJ1-1; D ambiguous. V was shortened by 2 bases and J by 4 bases, with 8 bases between the two germline ends. The CDR3 length is 13 residues. Germline CDR1 reads MGHRA; CDR2 reads YSYEKL. CDR3 loop: CASSQITGTEAFF. For the CDR3, the DNA is TGCGCCAGCAGCCAAATCACGGGCACTGAAGCTTTCTTT.

This clonotype was detected ten times or more. Because this beta chain is a stray read in a library intended to capture alpha chains, its abundance should not be given much weight. The CDR3 reads CASRRRTGVPNTEAFF. CDR3 DNA: TGTGCCAGCAGAAGGAGGACAGGTGTGCCGAACACTGAAGCTTTCTTT. The chain links TRBV5-6 to TRBJ1-1; 7 bases align to TRBD1. J lost 1 base, V lost 5 bases, and 11 bases had no gene match. Per the germline V gene, CDR1 is SGHDT and CDR2 is YYEEEE. The CDR3 has 16 amino acids.

This clonotype was counted many times. The library was designed around alpha chains, so this beta chain is a stray read whose abundance carries little weight. The CDR3 protein is CASGLTGVGSPLHF. DNA of the CDR3: TGTGCCAGCGGGCTGACAGGGGTAGGGTCACCCCTCCACTTT. The chain links TRBV6-1 to TRBJ1-6; 8 nucleotides agree with TRBD1. CDR3 length equals 14 residues. Germline V gene sequence: CDR1 MNHNS, CDR2 SASEGT. V lost 8 bases, J lost 10 bases, and 10 bases stayed unmatched.

In its sample, this clonotype was seen many times. The library was designed around alpha chains, so this beta chain is a stray read whose abundance carries little weight. J is TRBJ1-1 and V is TRBV9; D is uncertain. The CDR3 length is 13 residues. V lost 0 bases, J lost 3 bases, and 6 bases lay in between. The germline gives CDR1 SGDLS, CDR2 YYNGEE. The DNA for the CDR3 is TGTGCCAGCAGCGTAGTCGGGGACACTGAAGCTTTCTTT. Protein product: CASSVVGDTEAFF.

This clonotype was counted many times. Little can be read into the size of this beta chain, an off-target read in a library designed for alpha chains. The chain employs TRBV12-3 or TRBV12-4 and TRBJ1-5; a weak D match, TRBD1 (6 bases). V was shortened by 8 bases and J by 8 bases, with 16 bases between the two germline ends. CDR3 length: 13 residues. The CDR3 DNA is TGTGCCAGCGTGGGGGGGGCCGGGAAGCCCCAGCATTTT. The encoded protein is CASVGGAGKPQHF.

About this clonotype itself: This clone may be a read error of a much larger clone one base away. This beta chain turned up in a library designed for alpha chains; as an off-target read, its abundance says little. The chain combines TRBV5-1 with TRBJ2-1, with TRBD2 matching over 14 bases. The length of the CDR3 is 15 residues. V gave up 4 bases and J gave up 9 bases; unmatched junction bases: 6. CDR1 SGHRS and CDR2 YFSETQ come from the germline V gene. The DNA of the CDR3 is TGCGCCAGCAGCCCAAGACTAGCGGGAGGGCCTGAGCAGTTCTTC. This codes for CASSPRLAGGPEQFF.

This clonotype was seen repeatedly, ten times or more. This beta chain is a stray sequence in a library constructed for alpha chains; its clone size is not meaningful. The chain links TRBV7-2 to TRBJ1-1; 10 bases match TRBD1. The CDR3 length is 15 residues. Unmatched junction bases numbered 6, after V lost 4 bases and J lost 4 bases. The germline V gene has CDR1 SGHTA and CDR2 FQGNSA. The CDR3 reads CASSSRGTGVTEAFF. As DNA, the CDR3 is TGTGCCAGCAGCTCTAGGGGGACAGGGGTCACTGAAGCTTTCTTT.

Within the sample, this clonotype is medium-sized. The size of this beta chain means little, since it is a stray read in a library made for alpha chains. CDR3 DNA: TGCAGTGCTAGAGATCGCGTCAGGGACTATTCACCCCTCCACTTT. As protein: CSARDRVRDYSPLHF. The chain carries TRBV20-1 and TRBJ1-6; D is perhaps TRBD1 (5 bases). This CDR3 is built from 15 residues. The germline CDR1 and CDR2 sequences are DFQATT and SNEGSKA (reference sequence). The V gene lost 0 bases and the J gene lost 8 bases, with 14 bases spanning the gap.

At least ten counts were recorded for this clonotype. This beta chain appears as a stray read in a library generated for alpha chains; its size is not informative. The chain couples TRBV28 to TRBJ1-6, with D perhaps matching TRBD1 (5 bases). The CDR3 spans 14 residues. Trimming took 2 bases from V and 7 from J, leaving 9 bases between them. Germline-derived CDR1 and CDR2 are MDHEN and SYDVKM. The CDR3 protein is CASSLGGLNSPLHF. CDR3 bases: TGTGCCAGCAGTTTAGGGGGTCTAAATTCACCCCTCCACTTT.

This clonotype was observed many times. A library made for alpha chains picked up this beta chain off target, so its size means little. The genes are TRBV28 and TRBJ2-1, with 9 bases lining up with TRBD2. CDR3 length: 15 amino acids. Trimming removed 6 bases from V and 3 bases from J; junction bases left unmatched: 6. Germline V gene data show CDR1 as MDHEN and CDR2 as SYDVKM. The CDR3 region has the DNA TGTGCCAGCAGCCGGAGCGGGAGGTTCTACAATGAGCAGTTCTTC. Its protein product is CASSRSGRFYNEQFF.

This clonotype has ten or more counts. Being off target in a library aimed at alpha chains, this beta chain has a size of little meaning. The rearrangement uses TRBV29-1 and TRBJ1-3; D remains ambiguous. Between the trimmed V and J ends, which lost 7 bases and 6 bases, there was a span of 16 bases. The germline V gene encodes CDR1 SQVTM and CDR2 ANQGSEA. This CDR3 region has 13 residues. CDR3 in DNA: TGCAGCGCTCGTGGAGGTTCGGTAAACACCATATATTTT. It encodes CSARGGSVNTIYF.

Ten or more counts support this clonotype. Little can be read into the size of this beta chain, an off-target read in a library designed for alpha chains. The chain's CDR3 is CSASSGTGNSPLHF. The CDR3, as DNA: TGCAGTGCTAGTAGCGGGACAGGGAATTCACCCCTCCACTTT. The chain recombines TRBV20-1 with TRBJ1-6, with TRBD1 identical over 9 bases. The length of the CDR3 is 14 residues. Per the germline V gene, CDR1 is DFQATT and CDR2 is SNEGSKA (reference sequence). With 3 bases clipped from V and 7 bases from J, the junction kept 4 bases outside the gene matches.

This clonotype was recorded at least ten times. Sequence at one end of the junction differs from germline and may be a read error. This beta chain is a stray read from a library made for alpha chains; its abundance is not meaningful. This chain joins TRBV12-5 and TRBJ2-3; D gene unclear. CDR1 and CDR2 (germline): LGHNT, FRNRAP. The CDR3 consists of 10 residues. CDR3 DNA: TGTGCTGGCCTCGGGCGTAGAAGACATTTT. Its translation is CAGLGRRRHF.

This clonotype showed up many times. Being off target in a library aimed at alpha chains, this beta chain has a size of little meaning. The chain has TRBV20-1 and TRBJ2-2, with TRBD2 matching over 13 bases. J was trimmed by 8 bases and V by 0 bases; bases with no gene match: 12. Germline V lookup: CDR1 DFQATT, CDR2 SNEGSKA (reference sequence). This CDR3 is built from 18 residues. The CDR3 bases are TGCAGTGCTAGAGATCGCTGGGGGACTAGCGGGGTCACGGGGGAGCTGTTTTTT. Protein product: CSARDRWGTSGVTGELFF.

This clonotype was counted ten times or more. This beta chain represents an off-target read in a library built for alpha chains; its size is of limited meaning. The chain links TRBV12-3 or TRBV12-4 to TRBJ2-7, with 9 bases lining up with TRBD1. The CDR3 consists of 14 residues. J was trimmed by 4 bases and V by 5 bases; bases with no gene match: 6. CDR3 amino acids: CASSTTGGLYEQYF. The DNA of the CDR3 is TGTGCCAGCAGTACGACAGGGGGTCTTTACGAGCAGTACTTC.

By share, this clonotype ranks as medium-sized. For a library built for alpha chains, this beta chain is a stray read; little rests on its size. The chain employs TRBV4-1 and TRBJ2-7; D ambiguous. The CDR3 extends over 16 amino acids. V was clipped by 4 bases and J by 3 bases, with 19 bases between them. CDR1 is MGHRA and CDR2 is YSYEKL in the germline V gene. The CDR3 nucleotides read TGCGCCAGCAGCCCAGCCGCAGGAGACTTTAACTACGAGCAGTACTTC. Protein product: CASSPAAGDFNYEQYF.

The sample holds a few counts of this clonotype. Being off target in a library aimed at alpha chains, this beta chain has a size of little meaning. J is TRBJ1-2 and V is TRBV12-3 or TRBV12-4; D is undetermined. The CDR3 is 11 amino acids. V lost 5 bases and J 4 bases, leaving 5 bases between the germline ends. DNA of the CDR3: TGTGCCAGCAGTGGGTCCTATGGCTACACCTTC. The encoded protein is CASSGSYGYTF.

In its sample, this clonotype was seen many times. This beta chain was picked up by a library intended for alpha chains and is off target, so its count carries little meaning. The chain joins TRBV6-5 to TRBJ2-5; no clear D gene. Looked up from germline, CDR1 is MNHEY and CDR2 is SVGAGI. The ends were cut back, 6 bases at V and 8 bases at J, with 10 bases in the middle. This CDR3 contains 11 residues. In DNA form, the CDR3 reads TGTGCCAGCAGGACCCAGGAAACCCAGTACTTC. Protein: CASRTQETQYF.